The rows below give T cell receptor delta chains drawn from one sample of a study of gamma-delta chains in newborns, infants, children. TCRdb reanalysed the reads via CATT. In the table there are roughly 5,500 delta-chain clones, approximately 2.4% of which are singletons. Sequenced input: blood. The receptor source for this set is a child who was a newborn, infant or young child, either healthy, febrile or measles-vaccinated (not recorded which). Each CDR3 is given with its conserved first and last residue. D genes are given only for firm matches. A row's size may be missing; if present it is once, few, many or a size class.

TRDV2	TRDD3	TRDJ3	NA	CACDTYWGIPSSWDTRQMFF	TGTGCCTGTGACACCTACTGGGGGATACCAAGCTCCTGGGACACCCGACAGATGTTTTTC
TRDV2	NA	TRDJ3	NA	CACDTVGVGYSWDTRQMFF	TGTGCCTGTGACACGGTCGGTGTGGGATACTCCTGGGACACCCGACAGATGTTTTTC
TRDV2	TRDD3	TRDJ3	few	CACDTAGDVSWDTRQMFF	TGTGCCTGTGACACCGCGGGGGATGTCTCCTGGGACACCCGACAGATGTTTTTC
TRDV2	TRDD3	TRDJ3	medium-sized	CACDNWGIPSSWDTRQMFF	TGTGCCTGTGACAACTGGGGGATACCGAGCTCCTGGGACACCCGACAGATGTTTTTC
TRDV2	TRDD3	TRDJ3	few	CACDLLGDVSSWDTRQMFF	TGTGCCTGCGACCTACTGGGGGATGTCAGCTCCTGGGACACCCGACAGATGTTTTTC
TRDV2	TRDD3	TRDJ3	medium-sized	CACDQVLGDPSWDTRQMFF	TGTGCCTGTGACCAAGTACTGGGGGACCCCTCCTGGGACACCCGACAGATGTTTTTC
TRDV2	TRDD3	TRDJ3	medium-sized	CACDTVLGDTPISWDTRQMFF	TGTGCCTGTGACACCGTACTGGGGGATACGCCGATCTCCTGGGACACCCGACAGATGTTTTTC
TRDV1	NA	TRDJ1	medium-sized	CALGDAFDTDKLIF	TGTGCTCTTGGGGATGCCTTCGACACCGATAAACTCATCTTT
TRDV2	TRDD3	TRDJ3	few	CACDDVLGDTRWDTRQMFF	TGTGCCTGTGACGACGTACTGGGGGATACGCGCTGGGACACCCGACAGATGTTTTTC
TRDV2	NA	TRDJ3	NA	CACGVTQSSWDTRQMFF	TGTGCCTGTGGCGTAACTCAAAGCTCCTGGGACACCCGACAGATGTTCTTC
TRDV2	TRDD3	TRDJ3	medium-sized	CACDVLGGTSWDTRQMFF	TGTGCCTGTGACGTACTGGGGGGGACCTCCTGGGACACCCGACAGATGTTTTTC
TRDV2	TRDD3	TRDJ1	medium-sized	CACDTWGIRNKLIF	TGTGCCTGTGACACCTGGGGGATACGTAATAAACTCATCTTT
TRDV2	NA	TRDJ3	medium-sized	CACDTAGVSSWDTRQMFF	TGTGCCTGTGACACGGCTGGGGTCAGCTCCTGGGACACCCGACAGATGTTTTTC
TRDV2	TRDD3	TRDJ1	medium-sized	CACDKVHWGIRGKLIF	TGTGCCTGTGACAAGGTCCACTGGGGGATACGAGGGAAACTCATCTTT
TRDV2	TRDD3	TRDJ3	few	CACDTVGTGVYSSWDTRQMFF	TGTGCCTGTGACACCGTTGGTACTGGGGTATATAGCTCCTGGGACACCCGACAGATGTTTTTC
TRDV2	TRDD3	TRDJ3	medium-sized	CACDILGDNLSSWDTRQMFF	TGTGCCTGTGACATACTGGGGGATAATTTAAGCTCCTGGGACACCCGACAGATGTTTTTC
TRDV2	NA	TRDJ2	NA	CACDTVGGLTAQLFF	TGTGCCTGTGACACCGTAGGGGGATTGACAGCACAACTCTTCTTT
TRDV2	TRDD3	TRDJ3	few	CACDTVLGVSISWDTRQMFF	TGCGCCTGTGACACCGTACTGGGGGTTTCGATCTCCTGGGACACCCGACAGATGTTTTTC
TRDV2	TRDD3	TRDJ2	medium-sized	CACDTLGGSALTAQLFF	TGTGCCTGTGACACCCTGGGGGGGTCAGCTTTGACAGCACAACTCTTCTTT
TRDV2	TRDD3	TRDJ3	medium-sized	CACDTVGYGGSWDTRQMFF	TGTGCCTGTGACACCGTGGGATACGGGGGCTCCTGGGACACCCGACAGATGTTTTTC
TRDV2	TRDD3	TRDJ1	few	CACDLLGDTDKLIF	TGTGCCTGTGACCTACTGGGGGATACCGATAAGCTCATCTTT
TRDV2	TRDD3	TRDJ3	few	CACDTVELGDEPSWDTRQMFF	TGTGCCTGTGACACCGTAGAACTGGGGGACGAACCATCCTGGGACACCCGACAGATGTTTTTC
TRDV2	TRDD3	TRDJ2	NA	CACDTLGEITAQLFF	TGTGCCTGTGACACCCTGGGGGAGATCACAGCACAACTCTTCTTT
TRDV2	TRDD3	TRDJ3	medium-sized	CACDSTGGYTWDTRQMFF	TGTGCCTGTGACAGTACTGGGGGATACACCTGGGACACCCGACAGATGTTTTTC
TRDV2	NA	TRDJ1	medium-sized	CACDYLGDTDKLIF	TGTGCCTGTGATTACTTGGGGGACACCGATAAACTCATCTTT
TRDV2	TRDD3	TRDJ4	few	CACDTGDTRPLIF	TGTGCCTGTGACACCGGGGATACCAGACCCCTGATCTTT
TRDV2	TRDD3	TRDJ3	NA	CACDKVLGDSFSSWDTRQMFF	TGTGCCTGTGACAAAGTACTGGGGGATTCCTTCAGCTCCTGGGACACCCGACAGATGTTTTTC
TRDV2	TRDD3	TRDJ3	medium-sized	CACDVLGDTNWDTRQMFF	TGTGCCTGTGACGTACTGGGGGATACGAACTGGGACACCCGACAGATGTTTTTC
TRDV2	TRDD3	TRDJ3	medium-sized	CACDTGGYWSSWDTRQMFF	TGTGCCTGTGACACTGGGGGATATTGGAGCTCCTGGGACACCCGACAGATGTTTTTC
TRDV2	TRDD3	TRDJ3	medium-sized	CACDSYWGIQSSWDTRQMFF	TGTGCCTGTGACTCATACTGGGGGATCCAGAGCTCCTGGGACACCCGACAGATGTTTTTC
TRDV2	NA	TRDJ3	medium-sized	CACDTGGYGSWDTRQMFF	TGTGCCTGTGACACGGGAGGATATGGCTCCTGGGACACCCGACAGATGTTTTTC
TRDV2	TRDD3	TRDJ3	few	CACDTGDTRSWDTRQMFF	TGTGCCTGTGACACCGGGGATACGCGATCCTGGGACACCCGACAGATGTTTTTC
TRDV2	TRDD3	TRDJ2	NA	CACDTVRLGDTSSLTAQLFF	TGTGCCTGTGACACCGTACGACTGGGGGATACATCATCTTTGACAGCACAACTCTTCTTT
TRDV2	TRDD3	TRDJ1	medium-sized	CACDTLGDTLGKLIF	TGTGCCTGTGACACCCTGGGGGATACGCTCGGTAAACTCATCTTT
TRDV3	TRDD3	TRDJ1	few	CAFWPRTGEYTDKLIF	TGTGCCTTTTGGCCCCGTACTGGGGAGTACACCGATAAACTCATCTTT
TRDV2	TRDD3	TRDJ3	medium-sized	CACDILGDTSWDTRQMFF	TGTGCCTGTGACATACTGGGGGATACGTCCTGGGACACCCGACAGATGTTTTTC
TRDV2	TRDD3	TRDJ3	medium-sized	CACDTAGGLSWDTRQMFF	TGTGCCTGTGACACCGCTGGGGGACTCTCCTGGGACACCCGACAGATGTTTTTC
TRDV2	TRDD3	TRDJ3	medium-sized	CACDTVLGDTRSSWDTRQMFF	TGTGCCTGTGACACCGTACTGGGGGATACGCGGAGCTCCTGGGACACCCGACAGATGTTTTTC
TRDV2	TRDD3	TRDJ1	few	CACDTLGDTYTDKLIF	TGTGCCTGTGACACCTTGGGGGATACGTACACCGATAAACTCATCTTT
TRDV2	TRDD3	TRDJ1	medium-sized	CACDAITGGYGITDKLIF	TGTGCCTGTGACGCGATAACTGGGGGATACGGTATCACCGATAAACTCATCTTT
TRDV2	TRDD3	TRDJ1	few	CACEILGDTYTDKLIF	TGTGCCTGTGAAATACTGGGGGATACGTATACCGATAAACTCATCTTT
TRDV2	TRDD3	TRDJ1	NA	CACDSPFLGDRNDKLIF	TGCGCCTGTGACTCCCCTTTCCTGGGGGATAGAAACGATAAACTCATCTTT